Presented here are 14 T cell receptor beta chains from one specimen sequenced in a study of Graves' ophthalmopathy and Graves' hyperthyroidism. RNA transcripts were the source from which TCR beta CDR3 regions were amplified. HTBI primers primed a first-round RT-PCR, and a second-round multiplex PCR followed. TCRdb ran MiXCR on the multiplex PCR reads and lists one entry per CDR3 protein. The table includes 300,000 to 400,000 distinct CDR3 sequences, about 17% detected once. Input material: peripheral blood. Source of these receptors: an adult man with Graves' ophthalmopathy.

This clonotype was detected many times. The genes are TRBV6-2 or TRBV6-3 and TRBJ2-3; weak D call: TRBD2 (6 bases). The CDR3 is made up of 16 amino acids. CDR1 is MNHEY and CDR2 is SVGEGT in the germline V gene. V shed 0 bases and J shed 3 bases, with 13 bases lying between them. CDR3 coding DNA: TGTGCCAGCAGTTACTCGACGGCTGGGGGGACAGATACGCAGTATTTT. Amino acids: CASSYSTAGGTDTQYF.

This clonotype was seen at least ten times. This chain uses TRBV2 with TRBJ1-5, with D unresolved. Germline V gene data show CDR1 as SNHLY and CDR2 as FYNNEI. Trimming took off 6 bases at V and 2 bases at J, with 14 bases between the two ends. CDR3 size: 15 residues. CDR3 sequence: CASRQQGRGNQPQHF. CDR3 nucleotide sequence: TGTGCCAGCAGACAACAAGGTCGTGGCAATCAGCCCCAGCATTTT.

The rearrangement uses TRBV18 and TRBJ2-7, with TRBD1 matching 10 bases. Germline trimming cut 6 bases from V and 6 bases from J; bases unmatched to any gene: 11. The CDR3 has 15 amino acids. Germline CDR1 reads KGHSH; CDR2 reads LQKENI. In DNA form, the CDR3 reads TGTGCCAGCTCGAACCAGGGACAGGGGATTGGCGAGCAGTACTTC. Protein sequence: CASSNQGQGIGEQYF.

As to this clonotype: Sequence at one end of the junction differs from germline and may be a read error. The chain joins TRBV6-2 or TRBV6-3 to TRBJ2-7; TRBD2 aligns across 12 bases. Germline-derived CDR1 and CDR2 are MNHEY and SVGEGT. This CDR3 spans 18 amino acids. CDR3 residues: CASNERTSGDTGSYEQCF. In DNA, the CDR3 is TGTGCCAGCAACGAACGGACTAGCGGGGACACGGGGTCCTACGAGCAGTGCTTC.

This clonotype was observed many times. V gene TRBV7-9 combines with J gene TRBJ2-7, with TRBD1 matching 9 bases. This CDR3 comprises 16 residues. J lost 3 bases, V lost 5 bases, and 11 bases had no gene match. In germline, CDR1 is SEHNR, CDR2 FQNEAQ (reference sequence). The CDR3 spells CASSPKDRGTLYEQYF. In DNA, the CDR3 is TGTGCCAGCAGCCCAAAAGACAGGGGGACCCTCTACGAGCAGTACTTC. Supplemented by reference TRBV7-9 and TRBJ2-7, the full variable domain reads DTGVSQNPRHKITKRGQNVTFRCDPISEHNRLYWYRQTLGQGPEFLTYFQNEAQLEKSRLLSDRFSAERPKGSFSTLEIQRTEQGDSAMYLCASSPKDRGTLYEQYFGPGTRLTVT.

This clonotype appeared many times. This sequence joins TRBV12-3 or TRBV12-4 and TRBJ1-1; D may be TRBD1 (6 bases). Trimming pared 6 bases from V and 5 bases from J, leaving 19 bases between. This CDR3 contains 15 residues. CDR3 protein: CASSRALGGGTEAFF. CDR3 in DNA: TGTGCCAGCAGCCGAGCACTAGGAGGGGGGACTGAAGCTTTCTTT.

This clonotype has at least ten counts. The V and J genes are TRBV5-1 and TRBJ1-5; 7 bases are shared with TRBD1. Germline V gene data show CDR1 as SGHRS and CDR2 as YFSETQ. V dropped 4 bases and J dropped 3; count of bases not matched to a gene: 7. This CDR3 is 15 amino acids long. CDR3 sequence: CASSLGQILNQPQHF. The CDR3 DNA reads as TGCGCCAGCAGCCTGGGACAGATTCTCAATCAGCCCCAGCATTTT.

This clonotype has only one observation. CDR3 DNA sequence: TGTGCCAGCAGTCCATGGGACAGTCTGTTTTCGTGGGAGGTGTTCCACGAGCAGTACTTC. It specifies CASSPWDSLFSWEVFHEQYF. This chain links TRBV25-1 with TRBJ2-7, with TRBD1 as a possible D gene (7 bases). Trimming stripped 5 bases from V and 5 bases from J, with 34 bases between. This CDR3 has 20 residues. Germline V CDR1 and CDR2: MGHDK, SYGVNS.

This clonotype was counted between two and nine times. The V gene is TRBV29-1, the J gene TRBJ1-1; TRBD1 matches 8 bases. This CDR3 has 13 residues. The V and J ends lost 0 bases and 6 bases, in that order; junction bases with no gene match: 3. CDR1 SQVTM and CDR2 ANQGSEA come from the germline V gene. The CDR3 DNA reads as TGCAGCGTTGAAGAGGACAGGGTCGCTGAAGCTTTCTTT. This codes for CSVEEDRVAEAFF.

This clonotype was observed many times. V usage is TRBV10-3 and J usage is TRBJ1-3; 7 nucleotides line up with TRBD1. Germline assignment: CDR1 ENHRY and CDR2 SYGVKD. The ends lost 2 bases at V and 7 bases at J; junction bases unmatched: 2. The CDR3 is 13 residues long. The CDR3 sequence: CAISEDRANTIYF. The CDR3, as DNA: TGTGCCATCAGTGAGGACAGGGCCAACACCATATATTTT.

This clonotype was picked up many times. This chain links TRBV29-1 with TRBJ2-5; 7 bases match TRBD1. This CDR3 comprises 13 residues. J was trimmed by 1 base and V by 4 bases; bases with no gene match: 3. Germline V gene lookup returns CDR1 SQVTM and CDR2 ANQGSEA. The CDR3 DNA is TGCAGCGTTGGGGGACAGATCCAAGAGACCCAGTACTTC. It codes for CSVGGQIQETQYF.

This clonotype occurred many times. The chain employs TRBV11-2 and TRBJ1-5, with a possible D match to TRBD1 (6 bases). This CDR3 has 16 amino acids. The germline V gene has CDR1 SGHAT and CDR2 FQNNGV. V gave up 3 bases and J gave up 4 bases, with 16 bases separating them. The CDR3 nucleotides read TGTGCCAGCAGCTTCTCGGCGGGGGGCGTTAATCAGCCCCAGCATTTT. This sequence encodes CASSFSAGGVNQPQHF. Full variable domain (outside the CDR3, taken from reference TRBV11-2 and TRBJ1-5): EAGVAQSPRYKIIEKRQSVAFWCNPISGHATLYWYQQILGQGPKLLIQFQNNGVVDDSQLPKDRFSAERLKGVDSTLKIQPAKLEDSAVYLCASSFSAGGVNQPQHFGDGTRLSIL.

The gene calls are TRBV3-1 and TRBJ1-5, with no clear D. CDR3 length: 13 amino acids. V was clipped by 0 bases and J by 8 bases, with 8 bases between them. Germline-derived CDR1 and CDR2 are LGHDT and YNNKEL (reference sequence). The CDR3 reads CASSQDTGKPQHF. DNA for the CDR3: TGTGCCAGCAGCCAAGACACGGGGAAGCCCCAGCATTTT.

This clonotype was observed many times. V and J are TRBV6-2 or TRBV6-3 and TRBJ1-5; D is possibly TRBD1 (5 bases). This CDR3 has 15 residues. V was clipped by 10 bases and J by 1 base, with 17 bases between them. Germline V gives CDR1 MNHEY, CDR2 SVGEGT. The DNA for the CDR3 is TGTGCCACCCAATCCTGGAGGGACAGCAATCAGCCCCAGCATTTT. This gives the protein CATQSWRDSNQPQHF.